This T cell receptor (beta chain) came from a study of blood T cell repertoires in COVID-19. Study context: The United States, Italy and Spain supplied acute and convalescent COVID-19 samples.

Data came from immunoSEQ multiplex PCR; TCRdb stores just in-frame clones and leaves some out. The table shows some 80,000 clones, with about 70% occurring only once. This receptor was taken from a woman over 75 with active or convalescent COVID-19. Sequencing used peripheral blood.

DNA of the CDR3: TGTGCCAGCAGCCTAACAGCAGGGGGTGGAGGCTACACCTTC. This codes for CASSLTAGGGGYTF. The V gene is TRBV14, the J gene TRBJ1-2; 7 bases are shared with TRBD1. Trimming at V came to 4 bases and at J to 8 bases, leaving 10 bases not matched to a gene. Germline-derived CDR1 and CDR2 are SGHDN and FVKESK. CDR3 length equals 14 residues. Drawing the rest from reference TRBV14 and TRBJ1-2, the complete variable domain is EAGVTQFPSHSVIEKGQTVTLRCDPISGHDNLYWYRRVMGKEIKFLLHFVKESKQDESGMPNNRFLAERTGGTYSTLKVQPAELEDSGVYFCASSLTAGGGGYTFGSGTRLTVV.